This T cell receptor (beta chain) was sequenced in a study of blood T cell repertoires in COVID-19. About the research overall: From T cells, B-cell-depleted T cells, or PBMCs came the material, which was cDNA or gDNA.

The length of the CDR3 is 14 residues. The ends were cut back, 2 bases at V and 3 bases at J, with 7 bases in the middle. The germline V gene has CDR1 SGHVS and CDR2 FQNEAQ. As handled by the study authors: Counts of nucleated cells, estimated from reference gene primer amplification, were obtained. Here immunoSEQ multiplex PCR was the method, and the copy in TCRdb shows in-frame clones only, minus some. The V and J calls and clone size are taken from that table; D and trimming were inferred from the DNA. The sample holds about 330,000 clones; about 90% are singletons and the top ten take roughly 1%. Cohort allocation depended upon clinical history that participants reported.

The sequenced sample consisted of PBMCs or T cells enriched from blood (not recorded which). The clonotype originates from a woman in her twenties or thirties who had recovered from COVID-19. The rearrangement links TRBV7-8 to TRBJ1-4, with D tentatively TRBD1 (5 bases). In DNA, the CDR3 is TGTGCCAGCAGCTTACACAGGCCTAATGAAAAACTGTTTTTT. Protein: CASSLHRPNEKLFF.